One sample yielded the 11 T cell receptor beta chains listed below, sequenced in a study of blood T cell repertoires in COVID-19. The table came from immunoSEQ multiplex PCR; TCRdb's copy has only in-frame clones and leaves some out. The profile shows 120,000 to 150,000 clones, 75% to 85% of them singletons. Specimen: peripheral blood. The receptors were gathered from a woman in her forties or fifties in a cohort sampled during active or convalescent COVID-19.

The gene calls are TRBV6-5 and TRBJ2-7; the D gene is possibly TRBD2 (6 bases). The V and J ends lost 0 bases and 7 bases respectively, with 19 bases between them. This CDR3 region has 16 residues. Germline V gene data show CDR1 as MNHEY and CDR2 as SVGAGI. CDR3 sequence reads: CASSYSGTRSSSEQYF. Written as DNA, the CDR3 is TGTGCCAGCAGTTACTCAGGGACTCGATCGTCGTCGGAGCAGTACTTC.

The rearrangement links TRBV5-5 to TRBJ1-2, with D perhaps TRBD1 (6 bases). This CDR3 has 13 amino acids. Trimming cost V 4 bases and J 5 bases, with 12 bases left between them. CDR1 is SGHKS and CDR2 is YYEKEE in the germline V gene (reference sequence). The CDR3 is CASSRTEEYGYTF. CDR3 sequence (DNA): TGTGCCAGCAGCCGGACAGAAGAGTATGGCTACACCTTC.

The genes are TRBV11-3 and TRBJ2-3; 8 bases align to TRBD2. CDR1 SGHNT and CDR2 YENEEA come from the germline V gene. V was clipped by 5 bases and J by 6 bases; unmatched bases: 10. This CDR3 has 15 residues. The CDR3 DNA reads as TGTGCCAGCAGCCTCAGACTAGCGCCCGTGGATACGCAGTATTTT. It translates to CASSLRLAPVDTQYF.

The gene calls are TRBV2 and TRBJ1-5, with D tentatively TRBD1 (5 bases). CDR3 length equals 14 residues. Germline assignment: CDR1 SNHLY and CDR2 FYNNEI. V shed 6 bases and J shed 6 bases, with 15 bases lying between them. Written as DNA, the CDR3 is TGTGCCAGCAGCCAGGGCCCGGTGGTTCAGCCCCAGCATTTT. Translated: CASSQGPVVQPQHF.

The V call is TRBV24-1, the J call TRBJ2-3; TRBD1 might be the D (5 bases). CDR1 is KGHDR, CDR2 SFDVKD, per germline. The CDR3 is 15 amino acids. Trimming pared 5 bases from V and 5 bases from J, leaving 16 bases between. The chain's CDR3 is CATSAYRTFQDTQYF. CDR3 DNA sequence: TGTGCCACCAGTGCCTACAGGACGTTCCAAGATACGCAGTATTTT.

The gene calls are TRBV11-2 and TRBJ1-4; 10 bases match TRBD1. With 5 bases clipped from V and 10 bases from J, the junction kept 10 bases outside the gene matches. The CDR3 has 15 residues. Germline V gene lookup returns CDR1 SGHAT and CDR2 FQNNGV. CDR3 residues: CASSLPGTGDGKLFF. In DNA, the CDR3 is TGTGCCAGCAGCCTCCCCGGGACAGGGGATGGAAAACTGTTTTTT. Filled out from reference TRBV11-2 and TRBJ1-4, the complete variable domain reads EAGVAQSPRYKIIEKRQSVAFWCNPISGHATLYWYQQILGQGPKLLIQFQNNGVVDDSQLPKDRFSAERLKGVDSTLKIQPAKLEDSAVYLCASSLPGTGDGKLFFGSGTQLSVL.

The CDR3 loop is CASTPDRGQPQHF. CDR3 DNA sequence: TGTGCCAGCACTCCCGACAGGGGCCAGCCCCAGCATTTT. The chain is built from TRBV12-3 or TRBV12-4 and TRBJ1-5, with 8 positions matching TRBD1. The CDR3 covers 13 residues. V gave up 7 bases and J gave up 7 bases; unmatched junction bases: 6.

This chain uses TRBV5-5 with TRBJ2-2; 7 bases fit TRBD1. Germline V gene data show CDR1 as SGHKS and CDR2 as YYEKEE (reference sequence). The V segment lost 0 bases and the J segment 3 bases; nucleotides outside the gene matches: 8. The length of the CDR3 is 17 residues. For the CDR3, the DNA is TGTGCCAGCAGCTTGGGCCCCGGGACAGACTACACCGGGGAGCTGTTTTTT. It is translated as CASSLGPGTDYTGELFF.

V gene TRBV6-1 combines with J gene TRBJ2-5; 8 bases fit TRBD2. The V gene's germline CDR1 is MNHNS and CDR2 SASEGT. J gave up 5 bases and V 1 base, and 9 bases lay outside the gene matches. The CDR3 is 16 residues long. The CDR3 nucleotides are TGTGCCAGCAGTGAAGGCCGGGGGGGGCCGGAGGAGACCCAGTACTTC. It translates to CASSEGRGGPEETQYF.

This chain uses TRBV30 with TRBJ2-2; 8 nucleotides line up with TRBD2. The CDR3 loop spans 14 amino acids. Germline CDR1 reads GTSNPN; CDR2 reads SVGIG (reference sequence). The J segment lost 7 bases and the V segment lost 2 bases, leaving 6 bases of the junction unmatched. The CDR3 DNA follows: TGTGCCTGGAGTCCCGGGGGGGCGGTCGGGGAGCTGTTTTTT. The encoded protein is CAWSPGGAVGELFF.

This chain links TRBV18 with TRBJ1-1, with unresolved D. Germline-derived CDR1 and CDR2 are KGHSH and LQKENI. The CDR3 has 14 amino acids. V was cut by 1 base and J by 5 bases, with 11 bases left in between. The CDR3 nucleotides are TGTGCCAGCTCACCACAGAGGGTTCGGACTGAAGCTTTCTTT. As protein: CASSPQRVRTEAFF. Looking up the rest from reference TRBV18 and TRBJ1-1 gives the full variable domain: NAGVMQNPRHLVRRRGQEARLRCSPMKGHSHVYWYRQLPEEGLKFMVYLQKENIIDESGMPKERFSAEFPKEGPSILRIQQVVRGDSAAYFCASSPQRVRTEAFFGQGTRLTVV.